The 23 T cell receptor beta chains listed next were all sequenced from one sample in a study of cytomegalovirus exposure and HLA in healthy donors. A multiplex PCR was run with 60 Vbeta primers and 13 Jbeta primers. Measured with immunoSEQ multiplex PCR; TCRdb has only the in-frame clones, and not every one. This listing includes about 170,000 clones. The material sequenced was PBMCs. These receptors originate from a woman younger than 30 in good health and CMV-seropositive.

This chain uses TRBV10-3 with TRBJ2-3, with 9 bases identical to TRBD2. The CDR3 has 16 residues. After removal of 2 bases from V and 5 bases from J, the junction contained 8 bases not matched to a gene. Looked up from germline, CDR1 is ENHRY and CDR2 is SYGVKD. Here the CDR3 DNA reads TGTGCCATCAGTGAGGGGACTAGCAGGGAGGGAGATACGCAGTATTTT. The encoded protein is CAISEGTSREGDTQYF.

This sequence joins TRBV5-1 and TRBJ2-1; 12 bases agree with TRBD2. CDR1 and CDR2 (germline): SGHRS, YFSETQ. V shed 3 bases, J shed 7 bases, and the junction held 17 bases outside the gene matches. The CDR3 totals 19 residues. The CDR3 here is CASSSQIPGLAGLENEQFF. For the CDR3, the DNA is TGCGCCAGCAGCTCCCAAATTCCGGGACTAGCGGGTTTAGAAAATGAGCAGTTCTTC.

V and J are TRBV30 and TRBJ2-4, with D perhaps matching TRBD1 (6 bases). The CDR3 sequence is 13 residues long. The V and J ends lost 5 bases and 2 bases respectively, with 10 bases between them. The germline V gene encodes CDR1 GTSNPN and CDR2 SVGIG (reference sequence). The CDR3 region has the DNA TGTGCCTGGGACACAGGGTCCAAAAACATTCAGTACTTC. Translating it yields CAWDTGSKNIQYF.

The V and J genes are TRBV7-9 and TRBJ1-1, with TRBD1 matching over 8 bases. Germline V gene lookup returns CDR1 SEHNR and CDR2 FQNEAQ (reference sequence). The CDR3 runs 17 residues. V was pared by 1 base and J by 0 bases, with 7 bases of the junction left unmatched. CDR3 sequence (DNA): TGTGCCAGCAGCTTAGGGGACAGGCGGGATATGAACACTGAAGCTTTCTTT. Amino acids: CASSLGDRRDMNTEAFF.

This chain joins TRBV7-2 and TRBJ2-1; 12 bases line up with TRBD2. After removal of 3 bases from V and 10 bases from J, the junction contained 1 base not matched to a gene. This CDR3 is built from 13 residues. Germline V gene sequence: CDR1 SGHTA, CDR2 FQGNSA. The CDR3 DNA reads TGTGCCAGCAGCTTGGGACTAGCGGGCGAGCAGTTCTTC. This codes for CASSLGLAGEQFF.

CDR3 amino acids: CASSVYPVGEDSYNEQFF. CDR3 bases: TGTGCCAGCAGCGTATACCCGGTGGGAGAGGACTCCTACAATGAGCAGTTCTTC. The V call is TRBV9, the J call TRBJ2-1; tentatively, D is TRBD2 (5 bases). This CDR3 contains 18 residues. Germline values: CDR1 SGDLS, CDR2 YYNGEE. The V end lost 1 base, the J end lost 0 bases, and 17 bases lay between the germline ends. The variable domain in full, completed from reference TRBV9 and TRBJ2-1, reads DSGVTQTPKHLITATGQRVTLRCSPRSGDLSVYWYQQSLDQGLQFLIQYYNGEERAKGNILERFSAQQFPDLHSELNLSSLELGDSALYFCASSVYPVGEDSYNEQFFGPGTRLTVL.

V is TRBV18 and J is TRBJ1-2; 7 nucleotides align to TRBD1. Germline V lookup: CDR1 KGHSH, CDR2 LQKENI. The trim removed 0 bases at V and 7 bases at J, leaving 8 bases unmatched. This CDR3 has 15 residues. The CDR3 is CASSPPDRKGGGYTF. In DNA form, the CDR3 reads TGTGCCAGCTCACCACCGGACAGGAAGGGAGGTGGCTACACCTTC.

The CDR3 region has the DNA TGTGCCAGCAGCCCCGGACAGGGGGTGGGGTTTACCTTC. Protein: CASSPGQGVGFTF. V gene TRBV11-2 combines with J gene TRBJ1-2; 10 bases align to TRBD1. V lost 5 bases, J lost 14 bases, and 11 bases stayed unmatched. Germline assignment: CDR1 SGHAT and CDR2 FQNNGV. The CDR3 contains 13 residues.

The CDR3 protein is CASSNLRQGYHEQYF. CDR3 in DNA: TGTGCCAGTAGTAACCTCCGACAGGGGTATCACGAGCAGTACTTC. The chain joins TRBV19 to TRBJ2-7; 8 positions match TRBD1. CDR1 and CDR2 from the germline V gene are LNHDA and SQIVND (reference sequence). The CDR3 has 15 residues. V lost 4 bases to trimming and J lost 5 bases; unmatched junction nucleotides: 10.

The CDR3 DNA reads as TGTGCCAGCAGCCGGAGGACCTCTGGGGCCAACGTCCTGACTTTC. Translated: CASSRRTSGANVLTF. This chain joins TRBV9 and TRBJ2-6, with D perhaps matching TRBD2 (5 bases). CDR1 and CDR2 (germline): SGDLS, YYNGEE. The CDR3 has 15 amino acids. The germline V and J ends were trimmed by 4 bases and 0 bases, with 8 bases remaining between them. The full variable domain, with the rest looked up from reference TRBV9 and TRBJ2-6, is DSGVTQTPKHLITATGQRVTLRCSPRSGDLSVYWYQQSLDQGLQFLIQYYNGEERAKGNILERFSAQQFPDLHSELNLSSLELGDSALYFCASSRRTSGANVLTFGAGSRLTVL.

J is TRBJ2-5 and V is TRBV2, with D uncertain. V was clipped by 7 bases and J by 4 bases, with 16 bases between them. The CDR3 is 14 amino acids. Germline V gene sequence: CDR1 SNHLY, CDR2 FYNNEI. The CDR3 reads CASNGAGTIETQYF. Here the CDR3 DNA reads TGTGCCAGCAATGGAGCTGGTACAATAGAGACCCAGTACTTC.

The J gene is TRBJ1-2, the V gene TRBV4-3, with TRBD1 matching 9 bases. The germline V gene has CDR1 LGHNA and CDR2 YSLEER. This CDR3 contains 14 residues. J was trimmed by 5 bases and V by 1 base; bases with no gene match: 2. CDR3 sequence: CASSQGDRGYGYTF. DNA of the CDR3: TGCGCCAGCAGCCAAGGAGACAGGGGGTATGGCTACACCTTC.

This chain links TRBV11-2 with TRBJ2-3; 11 bases map to TRBD2. The V gene's germline CDR1 is SGHAT and CDR2 FQNNGV. V trimming: 5 bases; J trimming: 4 bases; junction bases outside the gene matches: 5. CDR3 length: 15 residues. CDR3 nucleotides: TGTGCCAGCAGCGGATCGGGACTAGCGGCAGATACGCAGTATTTT. This gives the protein CASSGSGLAADTQYF.

The chain links TRBV27 to TRBJ1-3; possibly TRBD1 for D (6 bases). The germline V gene encodes CDR1 MNHEY and CDR2 SMNVEV (reference sequence). This CDR3 spans 17 amino acids. V lost 0 bases to trimming and J lost 0 bases, with 12 bases between them. CDR3 nucleotide sequence: TGTGCCAGCAGTTTATCCCGGACAGCGAGCTCTGGAAACACCATATATTTT. Translated: CASSLSRTASSGNTIYF.

The chain links TRBV7-9 to TRBJ2-5; D is perhaps TRBD2 (7 bases). This CDR3 contains 16 residues. The V gene's germline CDR1 is SEHNR and CDR2 FQNEAQ (reference sequence). Trimming took off 5 bases at V and 1 base at J, with 17 bases between the two ends. DNA for the CDR3: TGTGCCAGCAGCCCCGGACGGGGGGCCACCCAAGAGACCCAGTACTTC. Translation gives CASSPGRGATQETQYF.

The chain is built from TRBV6-1 and TRBJ1-4; 8 nucleotides agree with TRBD1. V shed 2 bases, J shed 13 bases, and the junction held 6 bases outside the gene matches. The CDR3 sequence is 13 residues long. Per germline, CDR1 MNHNS and CDR2 SASEGT. This CDR3 is CASSEMIGQGLFF. In nucleotides, the CDR3 is TGTGCCAGCAGTGAAATGATTGGACAGGGACTGTTTTTT.

The chain joins TRBV18 to TRBJ1-1; the D gene is possibly TRBD1 (5 bases). CDR3 length equals 15 residues. V gave up 0 bases and J gave up 5 bases, with 13 bases separating them. Germline V CDR1 and CDR2: KGHSH, LQKENI. DNA of the CDR3: TGTGCCAGCTCACCACCGGGGTCTCGGGGGACTGAAGCTTTCTTT. This translates into CASSPPGSRGTEAFF.

The V and J genes are TRBV5-4 and TRBJ2-3, with D possibly being TRBD2 (6 bases). This CDR3 region has 16 residues. V was pared by 5 bases and J by 0 bases, with 16 bases between. The V gene's germline CDR1 is SGHNT and CDR2 YYREEE (reference sequence). CDR3: CASSHNGGTSTDTQYF. The CDR3 DNA follows: TGTGCCAGCAGTCACAACGGGGGTACTAGCACAGATACGCAGTATTTT.

The chain joins TRBV4-1 to TRBJ2-6, with 8 bases matching TRBD1. Germline values: CDR1 MGHRA, CDR2 YSYEKL. J gave up 2 bases and V 4 bases, and 10 bases lay outside the gene matches. The CDR3 is made up of 18 amino acids. The CDR3 here is CASSRPQGASPGANVLTF. The CDR3, as DNA: TGCGCCAGCAGCCGCCCTCAGGGGGCGTCCCCTGGGGCCAACGTCCTGACTTTC.

This chain joins TRBV7-8 and TRBJ1-2, with 7 bases that match TRBD1. The junction had 7 bases not matched to a gene; V was cut back by 3 bases and J by 0 bases. The germline V gene encodes CDR1 SGHVS and CDR2 FQNEAQ. The CDR3 loop spans 16 amino acids. The CDR3: CASSLGQPEANYGYTF. The CDR3 DNA is TGTGCCAGCAGCTTGGGACAGCCCGAGGCTAACTATGGCTACACCTTC.

The gene calls are TRBV2 and TRBJ2-5, with 9 bases lining up with TRBD1. The CDR3 is 15 residues long. The germline V gene encodes CDR1 SNHLY and CDR2 FYNNEI. V shed 7 bases and J 2 bases; nucleotides not matched to a gene: 8. CDR3 DNA: TGTGCCAGCAAAACAGGGGGCCTACTACAAGAGACCCAGTACTTC. Translation gives CASKTGGLLQETQYF.

The rearrangement joins TRBV5-6 to TRBJ1-1; D uncertain. This CDR3 has 13 amino acids. CDR1 SGHDT and CDR2 YYEEEE come from the germline V gene. Trimming cost V 0 bases and J 0 bases, with 3 bases left between them. CDR3 protein: CASSLDLNTEAFF. In nucleotides, the CDR3 is TGTGCCAGCAGCTTGGACTTGAACACTGAAGCTTTCTTT.

The J gene is TRBJ1-2, the V gene TRBV30; 12 nucleotides match TRBD1. The germline gives CDR1 GTSNPN, CDR2 SVGIG (reference sequence). With V trimmed by 2 bases and J by 4 bases, 11 bases remained unmatched. This CDR3 comprises 17 residues. CDR3 loop: CAWSMSRDRGHGYGYTF. The CDR3 nucleotides are TGTGCCTGGAGTATGTCCCGGGACAGGGGGCATGGCTATGGCTACACCTTC.